The clone carrying this TCR beta chain is medium-sized (0.01 to 0.1%). Its matching antigen is unknown. The data were taken from a study of OX40 agonist ivuxolimab in advanced cancers. Study-level information: Prior checkpoint blockade (anti-PD-1, anti-PD-L1 or anti-CTLA-4) was permitted; about 40% had it.

Study results and limitations: Among some nonresponders, normalized T-cell clonal expansion was also low. Expanded peripheral T cells had an undetermined antigen specificity.

The CDR3 has 14 residues. With 0 bases clipped from V and 5 bases from J, the junction kept 2 bases outside the gene matches. The V gene's germline CDR1 is SGDLS and CDR2 YYNGEE. TCRdb's table, derived via immunoSEQ multiplex PCR, lists solely in-frame clones and lacks some. The sample has roughly 46,000 clones; around 85% are singletons. The starting material was CD4+ or CD8+ T cells sorted from blood, obtained in a trial of the OX40 agonist ivuxolimab. The rearrangement links TRBV9 to TRBJ2-4, with TRBD1 matching 7 bases. This clonotype was obtained from an adult with an advanced solid tumor such as melanoma, head and neck, liver or kidney cancer. In DNA form, the CDR3 reads TGTGCCAGCAGCGTAGGACAGGGCCAAAACATTCAGTACTTC. It translates to CASSVGQGQNIQYF.